A selection of T cell receptor beta chains follows, all from one sample in a study of T-cell reconstitution after alpha-beta-depleted transplantation in children. Each CDR3 protein is one row after TCRdb ran MiXCR on the PCR reads. The sample includes about 690,000 distinct CDR3 sequences, approximately 16% of them seen just once. The sample in question was PBMCs from the stem cell graft donor, obtained from the stem cell graft. The origin of the receptors is a human donor who donated a stem cell graft to a child with acute myeloid leukemia. The CDR3 runs from the conserved cysteine through the conserved F or W. A D gene is named only where the DNA matches it firmly. Clone size is not always given. Where it is, it says once, few, many or a class for expanded clones.

CASSLGLAGADTQYF	TGCGCCAGCAGCTTGGGACTAGCGGGTGCAGATACGCAGTATTTT	TRBD2	TRBV5-1	TRBJ2-3	few
CAIRTGTVLNTEAFF	TGTGCCATCAGAACCGGGACAGTACTGAACACTGAAGCTTTCTTT	TRBD1	TRBV10-3	TRBJ1-1	.
CASSQDDATEAFF	TGCGCCAGCAGCCAAGATGATGCCACTGAAGCTTTCTTT	.	TRBV4-1	TRBJ1-1	few
CASSLTGNNEQFF	TGCGCCAGCAGCTTGACAGGGAACAATGAGCAGTTCTTC	.	TRBV5-1	TRBJ2-1	many
CASSQTGRWTGELFF	TGTGCCAGCAGCCAGACCGGGCGTTGGACCGGGGAGCTGTTTTTT	.	TRBV6-1	TRBJ2-2	.
CATSMGVRNIQYF	TGTGCCACCAGCATGGGGGTTCGAAACATTCAGTACTTC	.	TRBV15	TRBJ2-4	.
CASSLSGGKLFF	TGTGCCAGCAGCTTATCTGGCGGAAAACTGTTTTTT	.	TRBV11-2	TRBJ1-4	few
CASSPQTSGAYEQYF	TGTGCCAGCAGCCCACAGACTAGCGGGGCCTACGAGCAGTACTTC	TRBD2	TRBV7-9	TRBJ2-7	.
CASSLDEVQPQHF	TGTGCCAGCAGCCTAGATGAAGTGCAGCCCCAGCATTTT	.	TRBV7-9	TRBJ1-5	.
CASSVQGAKGYTF	TGTGCCAGCAGCGTACAGGGGGCGAAAGGCTACACCTTC	TRBD1	TRBV7-2	TRBJ1-2	.